This record looks at one TCR beta chain sequence and its context. Its antigen specificity is not known. No much larger clonotype is one base removed from it; base qualities were not supplied. This sample was taken from a study of radiotherapy plus CTLA-4 blockade in lung cancer listed by TCRdb under 2018. With regard to the full study: Objective responses occurred in roughly a sixth of enrolled patients, and 30% to 40% achieved disease control. The investigation overall reported the following: The strongest predictors of response, as reported, were early dynamic changes in blood T cell clones along with a rise in serum interferon-beta after radiation. After treatment with radiotherapy and ipilimumab, TCR clones that originated in tumors expanded in peripheral blood.

The library was prepared using the immunoSEQ multiplex PCR assay. The clones in this table, taken by TCRdb from immuneACCESS, are in-frame only. Not every clone is retained; where verified, under half of the shortfall comes from an unresolved V gene, and the cause of the rest is unknown. The sample table holds about 59,000 clones, of which roughly four fifths were seen once. Together, the top ten hold about 3% of the sample. The study evaluated CTLA-4 blockade (ipilimumab) given together with focal radiation therapy in patients who had chemo-refractory metastatic non-small-cell lung cancer. The V end gives up 0 bases and the J end 6 bases, leaving 5 bases in the junction not matched to a gene. The germline V gene (reference sequence) supplies CDR1 MNHEY and CDR2 SMNVEV. Measured from the cysteine to the phenylalanine, the CDR3 is 15 residues long. Only the CDR3 region is kept as DNA, spanning 45 bases read in frame from base 1.

The receptor chain draws on TRBV27 and TRBJ2-5; TRBD2 lines up with 9 middle nucleotides. The sequences come from peripheral blood, collected from a patient treated with radiotherapy plus ipilimumab. This TCR was sampled from a human donor with non-small cell lung cancer who had a complete response to radiotherapy plus ipilimumab. The nucleotides read TGTGCCAGCAGTTTATCGCGCGGGGGGGCTCAGACCCAGTACTTC. Translated, it gives CASSLSRGGAQTQYF.